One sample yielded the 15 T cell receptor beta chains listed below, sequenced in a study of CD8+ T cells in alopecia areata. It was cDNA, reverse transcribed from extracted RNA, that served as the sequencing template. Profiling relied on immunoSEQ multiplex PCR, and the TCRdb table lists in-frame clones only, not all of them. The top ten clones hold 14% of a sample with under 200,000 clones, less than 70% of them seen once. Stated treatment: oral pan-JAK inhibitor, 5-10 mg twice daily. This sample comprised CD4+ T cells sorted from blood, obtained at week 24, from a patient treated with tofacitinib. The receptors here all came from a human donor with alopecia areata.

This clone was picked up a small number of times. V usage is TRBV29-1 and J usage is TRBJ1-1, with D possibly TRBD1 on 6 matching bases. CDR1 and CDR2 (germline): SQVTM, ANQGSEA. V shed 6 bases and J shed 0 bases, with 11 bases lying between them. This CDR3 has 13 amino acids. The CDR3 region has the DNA TGCAGCGTCGGACAGATTTTGAACACTGAAGCTTTCTTT. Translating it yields CSVGQILNTEAFF.

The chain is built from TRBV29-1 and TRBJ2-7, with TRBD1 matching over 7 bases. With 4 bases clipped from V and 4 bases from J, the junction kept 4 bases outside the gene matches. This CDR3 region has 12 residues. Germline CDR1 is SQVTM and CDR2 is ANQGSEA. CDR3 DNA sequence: TGCAGCGTTGGGGACAGTGCTTACGAGCAGTACTTC. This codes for CSVGDSAYEQYF.

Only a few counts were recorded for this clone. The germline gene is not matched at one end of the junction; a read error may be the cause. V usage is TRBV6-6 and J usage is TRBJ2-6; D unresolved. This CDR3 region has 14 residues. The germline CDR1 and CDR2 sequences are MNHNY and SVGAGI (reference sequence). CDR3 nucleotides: TGTGCCATCAGTGAGACTCCTGGGGCCAACGTCCTGACTTTC. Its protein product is CAISETPGANVLTF.

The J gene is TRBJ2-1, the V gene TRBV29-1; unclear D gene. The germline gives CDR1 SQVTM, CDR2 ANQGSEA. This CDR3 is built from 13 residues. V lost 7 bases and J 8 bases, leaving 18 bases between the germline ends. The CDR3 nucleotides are TGCAGCGCCGGGCCCAAGCTAGTCGATGAGCAGTTCTTC. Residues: CSAGPKLVDEQFF.

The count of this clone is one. The CDR3 bases are TGTGCCAGCAGTTCTTGGGGGTGGGATGAGCAGTTCTTC. Translated: CASSSWGWDEQFF. This chain links TRBV6-6 with TRBJ2-1, with D perhaps matching TRBD1 or TRBD2 (5 bases each). CDR3 size: 13 residues. CDR1 and CDR2 from the germline V gene are MNHNY and SVGAGI (reference sequence). V was cut by 4 bases and J by 8 bases, with 12 bases left in between.

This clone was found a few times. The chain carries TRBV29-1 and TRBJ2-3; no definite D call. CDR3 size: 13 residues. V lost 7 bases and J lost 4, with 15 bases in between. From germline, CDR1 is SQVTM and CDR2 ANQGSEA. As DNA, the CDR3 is TGCAGCGCGGCGCCGGTTTTATCAGATACGCAGTATTTT. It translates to CSAAPVLSDTQYF.

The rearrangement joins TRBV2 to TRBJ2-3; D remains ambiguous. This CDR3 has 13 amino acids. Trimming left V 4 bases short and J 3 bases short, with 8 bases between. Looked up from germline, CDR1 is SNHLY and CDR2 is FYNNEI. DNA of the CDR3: TGTGCCAGCAGTGCTTCCGGAACAGATACGCAGTATTTT. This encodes CASSASGTDTQYF. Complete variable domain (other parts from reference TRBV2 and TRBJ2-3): EPEVTQTPSHQVTQMGQEVILRCVPISNHLYFYWYRQILGQKVEFLVSFYNNEISEKSEIFDDQFSVERPDGSNFTLKIRSTKLEDSAMYFCASSASGTDTQYFGPGTRLTVL.

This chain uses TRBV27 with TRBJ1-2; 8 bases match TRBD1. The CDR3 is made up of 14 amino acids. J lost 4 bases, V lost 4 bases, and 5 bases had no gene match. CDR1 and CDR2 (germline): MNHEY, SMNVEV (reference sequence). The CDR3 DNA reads TGTGCCAGCAGTTCGTGGACAGGGAGCTATGGCTACACCTTC. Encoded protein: CASSSWTGSYGYTF.

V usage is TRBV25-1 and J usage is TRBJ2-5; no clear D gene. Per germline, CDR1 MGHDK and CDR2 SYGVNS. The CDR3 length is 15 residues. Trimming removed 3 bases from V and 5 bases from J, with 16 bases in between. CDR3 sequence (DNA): TGTGCCAGCAGTGAGCTGCGACGTGGTGGGGAGACCCAGTACTTC. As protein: CASSELRRGGETQYF.

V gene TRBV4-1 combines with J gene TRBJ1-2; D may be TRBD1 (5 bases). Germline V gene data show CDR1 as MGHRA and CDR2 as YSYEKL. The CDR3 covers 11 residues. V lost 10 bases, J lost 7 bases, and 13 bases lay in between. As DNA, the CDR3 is TGCGCCACCAGTGGGGGACTTGGCTACACCTTC. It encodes CATSGGLGYTF.

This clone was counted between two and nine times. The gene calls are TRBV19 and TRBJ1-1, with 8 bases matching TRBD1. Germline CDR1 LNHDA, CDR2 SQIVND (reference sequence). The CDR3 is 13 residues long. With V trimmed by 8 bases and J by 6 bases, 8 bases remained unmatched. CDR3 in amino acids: CASLGWTGSEAFF. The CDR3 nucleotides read TGTGCCAGTCTAGGTTGGACAGGGTCTGAAGCTTTCTTT.

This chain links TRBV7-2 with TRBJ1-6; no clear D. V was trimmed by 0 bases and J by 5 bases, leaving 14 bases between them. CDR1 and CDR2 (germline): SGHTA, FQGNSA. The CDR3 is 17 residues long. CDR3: CASSLALLIPDNSPLHF. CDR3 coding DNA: TGTGCCAGCAGCTTAGCCCTCCTGATCCCGGATAATTCACCCCTCCACTTT.

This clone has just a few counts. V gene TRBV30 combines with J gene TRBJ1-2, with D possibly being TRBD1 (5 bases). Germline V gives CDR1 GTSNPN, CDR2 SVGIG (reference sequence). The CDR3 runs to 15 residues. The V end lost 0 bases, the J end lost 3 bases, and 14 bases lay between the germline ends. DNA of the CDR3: TGTGCCTGGAGTGTCCCCCAGGGTACCTACTATGGCTACACCTTC. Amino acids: CAWSVPQGTYYGYTF.

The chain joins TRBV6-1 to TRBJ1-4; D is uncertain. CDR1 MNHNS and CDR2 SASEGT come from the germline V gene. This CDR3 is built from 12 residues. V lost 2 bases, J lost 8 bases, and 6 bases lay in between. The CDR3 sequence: CASSENAEKLFF. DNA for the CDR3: TGTGCCAGCAGTGAAAATGCGGAAAAACTGTTTTTT.

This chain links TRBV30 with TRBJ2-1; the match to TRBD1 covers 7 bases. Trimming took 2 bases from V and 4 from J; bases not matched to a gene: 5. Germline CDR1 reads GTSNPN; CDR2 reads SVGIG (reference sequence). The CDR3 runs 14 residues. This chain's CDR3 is CAWSRLQGYNEQFF. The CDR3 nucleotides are TGTGCCTGGAGTCGTTTACAGGGGTACAATGAGCAGTTCTTC.